This TCR beta chain was sequenced during a study of blood T cell repertoires in COVID-19. Participant-given clinical history determined each cohort assignment. The recovered donors of Cohort 3 showed two negative PCRs, clearance, or symptom resolution. TCRdb's table, derived via immunoSEQ multiplex PCR, lists solely in-frame clones and lacks some. In the table there are over 250,000 clones, about 88% of which are singletons. The CDR3 length is 15 residues. CDR1 is MNHEY and CDR2 is SVGAGI in the germline V gene. V lost 4 bases and J lost 1, with 11 bases in between. The origin of this receptor is a man aged 55 to 70 who had recovered from COVID-19. The source material was PBMCs or T cells enriched from blood (not recorded which). The chain links TRBV6-5 to TRBJ1-3; the D is unclear. The CDR3 region is CASSLVFSSGNTIYF. In DNA form, the CDR3 reads TGTGCCAGCAGTTTAGTGTTTTCTTCTGGAAACACCATATATTTT.